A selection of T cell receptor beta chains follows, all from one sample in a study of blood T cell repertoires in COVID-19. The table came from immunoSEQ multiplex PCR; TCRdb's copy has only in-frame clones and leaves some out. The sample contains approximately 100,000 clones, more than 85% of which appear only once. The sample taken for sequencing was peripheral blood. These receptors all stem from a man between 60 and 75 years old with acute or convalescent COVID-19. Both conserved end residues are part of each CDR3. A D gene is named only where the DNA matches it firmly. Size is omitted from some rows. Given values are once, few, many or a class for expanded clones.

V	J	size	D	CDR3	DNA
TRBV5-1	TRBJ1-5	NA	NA	CASSRTAGGNQPQHF	TGCGCCAGCAGCAGGACGGCGGGGGGCAATCAGCCCCAGCATTTT
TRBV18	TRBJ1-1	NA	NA	CASSPGQNTEAFF	TGTGCCAGCTCACCGGGACAGAACACTGAAGCTTTCTTT
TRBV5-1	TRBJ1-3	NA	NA	CASSLDRSGNTIYF	TGCGCCAGCAGCTTGGACAGATCTGGAAACACCATATATTTT
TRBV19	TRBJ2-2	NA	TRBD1	CASRQGARGGELFF	TGTGCCAGTAGACAGGGGGCACGTGGCGGGGAGCTGTTTTTT
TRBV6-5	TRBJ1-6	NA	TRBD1	CASHLATGDLSPLHF	TGTGCCAGCCATCTGGCCACAGGGGACTTATCACCCCTCCACTTT
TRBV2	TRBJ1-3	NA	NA	CASSEYRAGNTIYF	TGTGCCAGCAGTGAGTACAGGGCTGGAAACACCATATATTTT
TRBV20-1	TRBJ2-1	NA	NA	CSAPLGNEQFF	TGCAGTGCACCCCTCGGCAATGAGCAGTTCTTC
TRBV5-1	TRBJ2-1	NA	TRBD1	CASGTGTNEQFF	TGCGCCAGCGGGACAGGGACCAATGAGCAGTTCTTC
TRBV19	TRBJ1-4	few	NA	CASSINSEKLFF	TGTGCCAGTAGTATTAATAGTGAAAAACTGTTTTTT
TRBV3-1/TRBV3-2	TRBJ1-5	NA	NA	CASIGGGLDQPQHF	TGTGCCAGCATCGGGGGTGGACTCGATCAGCCCCAGCATTTT
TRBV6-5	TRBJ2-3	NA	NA	CASSHLGGRTDTQYF	TGTGCCAGCAGCCACCTGGGAGGCCGCACAGATACGCAGTATTTT
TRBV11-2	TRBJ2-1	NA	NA	CASSPDTFYNEQFF	TGTGCCAGCAGCCCCGACACTTTTTACAATGAGCAGTTCTTC
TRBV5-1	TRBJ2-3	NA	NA	CASSLAQRSTDTQYF	TGCGCCAGCAGCTTGGCCCAGCGGAGCACAGATACGCAGTATTTT
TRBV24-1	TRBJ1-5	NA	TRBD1	CATSEASGGNQPQHF	TGTGCCACCAGTGAAGCGTCAGGGGGGAATCAGCCCCAGCATTTT
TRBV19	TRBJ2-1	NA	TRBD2	CASSMGGRASPNEQFF	TGTGCCAGTAGTATGGGTGGGAGGGCATCGCCCAATGAGCAGTTCTTC
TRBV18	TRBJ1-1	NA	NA	CASSPETGNTEAFF	TGTGCCAGCTCACCCGAGACTGGAAACACTGAAGCTTTCTTT
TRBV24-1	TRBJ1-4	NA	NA	CATSDGPSTNEKLFF	TGTGCCACCAGTGATGGGCCCTCAACTAATGAAAAACTGTTTTTT
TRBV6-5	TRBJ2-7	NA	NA	CASSYLEGLSYEQYF	TGTGCCAGCAGTTACTTGGAGGGTCTCTCCTACGAGCAGTACTTC
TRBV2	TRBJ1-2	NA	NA	CASSGQTDSYGYTF	TGTGCCAGCAGTGGACAGACCGACTCCTATGGCTACACCTTC
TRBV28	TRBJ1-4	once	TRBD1	CASRRYRGTNEKLFF	TGTGCCAGCAGACGATACAGGGGTACTAATGAAAAACTGTTTTTT
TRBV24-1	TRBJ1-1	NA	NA	CATKGDTAEAFF	TGTGCCACCAAAGGGGATACGGCTGAAGCTTTCTTT
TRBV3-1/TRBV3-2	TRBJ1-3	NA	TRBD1	CASSLGQVFSGNTIYF	TGTGCCAGCAGCCTAGGACAGGTTTTCTCTGGAAACACCATATATTTT
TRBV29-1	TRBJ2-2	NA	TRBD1	CSVARTGGGELFF	TGCAGCGTTGCTAGGACAGGAGGCGGGGAGCTGTTTTTT
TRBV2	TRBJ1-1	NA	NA	CASRESSYTEAFF	TGTGCCAGCAGGGAGAGTTCCTACACTGAAGCTTTCTTT
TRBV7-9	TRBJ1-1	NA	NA	CASSSPGEGTEAFF	TGTGCCAGCAGCTCCCCGGGAGAAGGCACTGAAGCTTTCTTT
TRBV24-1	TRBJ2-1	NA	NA	CATSEGLISYNEQFF	TGTGCCACCAGTGAGGGACTTATTTCCTACAATGAGCAGTTCTTC
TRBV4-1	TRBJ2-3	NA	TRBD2	CASSQTSGALTDTQYF	TGCGCCAGCAGCCAAACTAGCGGAGCCCTCACAGATACGCAGTATTTT
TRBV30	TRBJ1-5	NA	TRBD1	CAWSATGTNQPQHF	TGTGCCTGGAGTGCGACAGGGACGAATCAGCCCCAGCATTTT
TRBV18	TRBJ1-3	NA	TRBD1	CASSPGGTGKGNTIYF	TGTGCCAGCTCACCGGGAGGGACAGGGAAAGGAAACACCATATATTTT
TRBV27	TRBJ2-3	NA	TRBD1	CASSPGTGVGNTQYF	TGTGCCAGCAGTCCCGGGACAGGGGTAGGGAATACGCAGTATTTT
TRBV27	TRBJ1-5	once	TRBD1	CASSSRRDSFYSNQPQHF	TGTGCCAGCAGTTCCAGACGGGACAGCTTTTATAGCAATCAGCCCCAGCATTTT
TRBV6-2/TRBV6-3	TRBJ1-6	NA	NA	CASSWQGLNSPLHF	TGTGCCAGCAGTTGGCAGGGTCTGAATTCACCCCTCCACTTT
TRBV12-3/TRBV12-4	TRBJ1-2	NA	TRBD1	CASSFRTGGGYTF	TGTGCCAGCAGTTTCAGGACAGGCGGAGGCTACACCTTC
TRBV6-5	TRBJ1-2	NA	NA	CASSQTGGYGYTF	TGTGCCAGCAGCCAGACAGGTGGATATGGCTACACCTTC
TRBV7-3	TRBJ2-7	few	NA	CASSLNDRASTHSYEQYF	TGTGCCAGCAGCTTAAACGATCGAGCGTCTACTCACTCCTACGAGCAGTACTTC
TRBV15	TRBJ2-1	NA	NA	CATSRHSDYNEQFF	TGTGCCACCAGCAGGCATAGCGATTACAATGAGCAGTTCTTC
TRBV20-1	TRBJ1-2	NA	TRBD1	CSAQTGDGYTF	TGCAGTGCCCAGACAGGGGACGGCTACACCTTC
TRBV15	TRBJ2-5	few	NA	CATSRVGEGTETQYF	TGTGCCACCAGCAGAGTGGGCGAGGGTACGGAGACCCAGTACTTC
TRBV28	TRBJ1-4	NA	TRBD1	CASNDQGQGNEKLFF	TGTGCCAGCAACGATCAAGGACAGGGAAATGAAAAACTGTTTTTT
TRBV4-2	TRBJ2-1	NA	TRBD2	CASSPVAGVGSYNEQFF	TGTGCCAGCAGCCCCGTAGCGGGAGTGGGCTCCTACAATGAGCAGTTCTTC
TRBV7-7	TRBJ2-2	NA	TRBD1	CASSLDRETGELFF	TGTGCTAGCAGCCTAGACAGGGAAACCGGGGAGCTGTTTTTT
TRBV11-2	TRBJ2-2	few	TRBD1	CASSSNRGLNTGELFF	TGTGCCAGCAGCTCCAACAGGGGCCTGAACACCGGGGAGCTGTTTTTT
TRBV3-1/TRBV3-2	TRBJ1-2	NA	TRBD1	CASSQQGFPGYGYTF	TGTGCCAGCAGTCAACAGGGGTTCCCTGGGTATGGCTACACCTTC
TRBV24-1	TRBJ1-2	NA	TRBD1	CATSDSGGGDRPNYGYTF	TGTGCCACCAGTGATTCTGGGGGTGGGGACAGACCTAACTATGGCTACACCTTC
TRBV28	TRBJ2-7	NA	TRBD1	CASSSQTGTGVTYEQYF	TGTGCCAGCAGCTCTCAAACCGGGACAGGGGTAACCTACGAGCAGTACTTC
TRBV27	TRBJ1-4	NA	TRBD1	CASSLWPGQGNEKLFF	TGTGCCAGCAGTTTATGGCCGGGACAGGGTAATGAAAAACTGTTTTTT
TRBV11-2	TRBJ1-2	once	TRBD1	CASRPPGTGLLYGYTF	TGTGCCAGCAGGCCACCCGGGACAGGTTTACTCTATGGCTACACCTTC
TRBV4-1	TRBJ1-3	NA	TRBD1	CASSQGTGRSGNTIYF	TGCGCCAGCAGCCAAGGGACAGGCCGCTCTGGAAACACCATATATTTT
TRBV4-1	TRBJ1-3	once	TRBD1	CASSQESRRGTDTIYF	TGCGCCAGCAGCCAAGAGAGCCGCAGGGGGACAGACACCATATATTTT
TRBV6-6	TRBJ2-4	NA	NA	CASSQTGLLAKNIQYF	TGTGCCAGCAGTCAAACAGGGCTTCTAGCCAAAAACATTCAGTACTTC